The 32 T cell receptor beta chains below all came from one sample that was sequenced in a study of post-analysis software for immune sequencing data (dated by TCRdb to about 2015). Results the study describes overall, beyond this receptor: Significantly higher frequencies in patients than in controls were found for about five TRBV segments, including TRBV5-6, TRBV5-1 and TRBV20-1.

The antigens for these receptors are not known. Library preparation employed PCR. Sequencing was carried out with an Illumina HiSeq 2500. To reduce PCR and sequencing biases, unique molecular identifiers were built into the TCR beta cDNA libraries. TCRdb trimmed public reads at Q25 via fastp, called clones via MiXCR and kept in-frame beta chains. Each entry is one CDR3 protein sequence, shown with its most common DNA and genes. This sample gives fewer than 850,000 distinct CDR3 sequences in total; around 27% of them show up just once. Around 0.56% of the sample rests with the top ten. The sequenced sample was blood. The receptors come from a girl aged 5-17 years with multiple sclerosis.

There are a few counts of this clonotype. V and J are TRBV6-6 and TRBJ2-7; no clear D. Germline V gives CDR1 MNHNY, CDR2 SVGAGI (reference sequence). V was pared by 2 bases and J by 3 bases, with 17 bases between. The CDR3 length is 16 residues. The CDR3 DNA reads TGTGCCAGCAGTTACGGTACGGGCCAACTCTTCTACGAGCAGTACTTC. This encodes CASSYGTGQLFYEQYF.

Many counts were recorded for this clonotype. The CDR3 DNA sequence: TGCAGCGTTGGATGGGGAAGCGGCGATGAGCAGTTCTTC. Translation: CSVGWGSGDEQFF. The chain combines TRBV29-1 with TRBJ2-1; possible D gene TRBD2, 5 bases. This CDR3 spans 13 amino acids. Trimming left V 4 bases short and J 8 bases short, with 15 bases between. CDR1 and CDR2 (germline): SQVTM, ANQGSEA.

This sequence joins TRBV18 and TRBJ2-7; 8 bases align to TRBD1. Germline CDR1 KGHSH, CDR2 LQKENI. V trimming: 6 bases; J trimming: 0 bases; junction bases outside the gene matches: 10. The CDR3 consists of 16 residues. The CDR3 DNA reads TGTGCCAGCTCCCTAGAACGGACAGGGAGCTCCTACGAGCAGTACTTC. Protein: CASSLERTGSSYEQYF.

The chain is built from TRBV13 and TRBJ2-5, with TRBD2 matching 9 bases. The germline gives CDR1 PRHDT, CDR2 FYEKMQ (reference sequence). The CDR3 contains 15 residues. V shed 6 bases, J shed 4 bases, and the junction held 9 bases outside the gene matches. The CDR3 reads CASRGLAGGPETQYF. CDR3 bases: TGTGCCAGCAGGGGCCTCGCGGGGGGGCCAGAGACCCAGTACTTC.

This clonotype was seen at least ten times. The V and J genes are TRBV15 and TRBJ2-5; D not resolved. In germline, CDR1 is LNHNV, CDR2 YYDKDF (reference sequence). The V gene lost 0 bases and the J gene lost 5 bases, with 4 bases spanning the gap. The CDR3 is 12 amino acids. The CDR3 here is CATSRDRETQYF. The CDR3, as DNA: TGTGCCACCAGCAGAGATCGGGAGACCCAGTACTTC.

This clonotype was seen a few times. This sequence joins TRBV5-1 and TRBJ1-1, with D unresolved. This CDR3 is built from 13 residues. With 4 bases removed from V and 10 bases from J, the gap between germline ends came to 17 bases. Germline V lookup: CDR1 SGHRS, CDR2 YFSETQ. The CDR3 region has the DNA TGCGCCAGCAGCCCCGGGAGCCGTTTGGGAGCTTTCTTT. Amino acid sequence: CASSPGSRLGAFF.

This rearrangement joins TRBV2 to TRBJ2-1; 8 nucleotides line up with TRBD2. The CDR3 has 15 residues. V shed 8 bases and J 7 bases; nucleotides not matched to a gene: 13. Germline V gives CDR1 SNHLY, CDR2 FYNNEI. The CDR3 region is CASGRVPGGENEQFF. CDR3 sequence (DNA): TGTGCCAGCGGTCGGGTACCGGGGGGGGAGAATGAGCAGTTCTTC.

In its sample, this clonotype was seen a few times. CDR3 DNA: TGCGCCAGCTCAAGCCAGGGGACGACGAACACTGAAGCTTTCTTT. It specifies CASSSQGTTNTEAFF. This chain uses TRBV5-1 with TRBJ1-1; perhaps TRBD1 as D (6 bases). The V gene lost 7 bases and the J gene lost 1 base, with 17 bases spanning the gap. The germline V gene encodes CDR1 SGHRS and CDR2 YFSETQ. The CDR3 is 15 residues long.

The CDR3 DNA reads TGCAGTGCTAGAGGGGTGGGGGAAATGTGGGGCAATCAGCCCCAGCATTTT. Amino acids: CSARGVGEMWGNQPQHF. The rearrangement uses TRBV20-1 and TRBJ1-5; D is possibly TRBD1 (5 bases). The CDR3 has 17 amino acids. Germline V gene sequence: CDR1 DFQATT, CDR2 SNEGSKA (reference sequence). The ends were cut back, 1 base at V and 2 bases at J, with 18 bases in the middle.

The V and J genes are TRBV7-9 and TRBJ2-7; D might be TRBD2 (6 bases). The CDR3 runs to 15 residues. The germline V gene encodes CDR1 SEHNR and CDR2 FQNEAQ (reference sequence). V shed 5 bases and J shed 3 bases, with 17 bases lying between them. CDR3 sequence reads: CASSPTPGVVYEQYF. CDR3 DNA sequence: TGTGCCAGCAGCCCAACTCCGGGAGTTGTCTACGAGCAGTACTTC.

V usage is TRBV5-1 and J usage is TRBJ1-2; the D is unclear. V dropped 4 bases and J dropped 3 bases, with 13 bases sitting between them. The CDR3 length is 14 residues. Per germline, CDR1 SGHRS and CDR2 YFSETQ. Here the CDR3 reads CASSPRGPHYGYTF. CDR3 nucleotide sequence: TGCGCCAGCAGCCCTCGCGGGCCTCACTATGGCTACACCTTC.

The sample holds many counts of this clonotype. The J gene is TRBJ2-5, the V gene TRBV6-6; possible D gene TRBD2, 5 bases. This CDR3 is built from 15 residues. V was trimmed by 0 bases and J by 11 bases, leaving 19 bases between them. Germline loops: CDR1 MNHNY, CDR2 SVGAGI (reference sequence). The CDR3 bases are TGTGCCAGCAGTTACTCGTCGGCTAGACCTTGGGAGCAGTACTTC. Amino acid sequence: CASSYSSARPWEQYF.

The chain uses TRBV7-8 and TRBJ1-6, with D possibly matching TRBD1 (6 bases). V lost 5 bases, J lost 0 bases, and 17 bases lay in between. The CDR3 sequence is 18 residues long. Germline-derived CDR1 and CDR2 are SGHVS and FQNEAQ. CDR3 amino acids: CASSHPQGKSSYNSPLHF. As DNA, the CDR3 is TGTGCCAGCAGCCACCCACAGGGAAAGAGCTCCTATAATTCACCCCTCCACTTT.

There are a few counts of this clonotype. V usage is TRBV9 and J usage is TRBJ1-5; 7 bases align to TRBD1. The CDR3 sequence is 13 residues long. V dropped 3 bases and J dropped 7; count of bases not matched to a gene: 4. CDR1 is SGDLS, CDR2 YYNGEE, per germline. CDR3 in amino acids: CASSGDSFQPQHF. The DNA of the CDR3 is TGTGCCAGCAGCGGGGACAGTTTCCAGCCCCAGCATTTT.

The rearrangement links TRBV6-2 or TRBV6-3 to TRBJ1-1; D not resolved. V was shortened by 7 bases and J by 0 bases, with 12 bases between the two germline ends. Germline CDR1 and CDR2: MNHEY and SVGEGT. The CDR3 spans 14 residues. The CDR3 sequence: CASNQPQVNTEAFF. The CDR3 nucleotides are TGTGCCAGCAACCAACCTCAGGTGAACACTGAAGCTTTCTTT.

The chain joins TRBV10-2 to TRBJ1-5; D gene uncertain. This CDR3 is 15 amino acids long. The V gene lost 2 bases and the J gene lost 7 bases, with 15 bases spanning the gap. The germline CDR1 and CDR2 sequences are WSHSY and SAAADI. The CDR3 sequence is CASSEGFRQRQPQHF. The DNA of the CDR3 is TGCGCCAGCAGTGAGGGCTTCAGGCAGCGGCAGCCCCAGCATTTT.

This clonotype has more than one count but fewer than ten. The chain joins TRBV7-2 to TRBJ1-5; a weak D match, TRBD1 (5 bases). The CDR3 spans 16 residues. From germline, CDR1 is SGHTA and CDR2 FQGNSA. Between the trimmed V and J ends, which lost 1 base and 3 bases, there was a span of 13 bases. The CDR3 nucleotides are TGTGCCAGCAGCTTAGAGTTCGGCAGGGCCAATCAGCCCCAGCATTTT. Its protein product is CASSLEFGRANQPQHF. The entire variable domain, with the rest obtained from reference TRBV7-2 and TRBJ1-5, is as follows: GAGVSQSPSNKVTEKGKDVELRCDPISGHTALYWYRQSLGQGLEFLIYFQGNSAPDKSGLPSDRFSAERTGGSVSTLTIQRTQQEDSAVYLCASSLEFGRANQPQHFGDGTRLSIL.

The J gene is TRBJ2-5, the V gene TRBV4-1, with D tentatively TRBD2 (7 bases). Trimming stripped 2 bases from V and 0 bases from J, with 19 bases between. The CDR3 totals 18 residues. The germline V gene encodes CDR1 MGHRA and CDR2 YSYEKL. CDR3 region: CASSQWVVGGGYQETQYF. CDR3 bases: TGCGCCAGCAGCCAATGGGTTGTAGGGGGAGGGTACCAAGAGACCCAGTACTTC.

This chain uses TRBV5-4 with TRBJ1-2, with D tentatively TRBD1 (6 bases). The CDR3 has 14 amino acids. CDR1 and CDR2 from the germline V gene are SGHNT and YYREEE (reference sequence). Trimming left V 4 bases short and J 4 bases short, with 14 bases between. The CDR3 DNA reads TGTGCCAGCAGCCTAGGGGGGGGGACCTATGGCTACACCTTC. Encoded protein: CASSLGGGTYGYTF. The full variable domain, with the rest looked up from reference TRBV5-4 and TRBJ1-2, is ETGVTQSPTHLIKTRGQQVTLRCSSQSGHNTVSWYQQALGQGPQFIFQYYREEENGRGNFPPRFSGLQFPNYSSELNVNALELDDSALYLCASSLGGGTYGYTFGSGTRLTVV.

The V gene is TRBV7-2, the J gene TRBJ2-7; 10 bases align to TRBD2. The end of the DNA aligns better with TRBJ2-5, so the J call may be wrong. The CDR3 totals 18 residues. Per germline, CDR1 SGHTA and CDR2 FQGNSA. CDR3 residues: CASSLQSGRAGGEETQYF. In DNA form, the CDR3 reads TGTGCCAGCAGCTTACAAAGCGGGAGGGCCGGAGGAGAAGAGACCCAGTACTTC.

This clonotype showed up just a few times. The V and J genes are TRBV29-1 and TRBJ2-5; TRBD2 might be the D (6 bases). CDR1 and CDR2 (germline): SQVTM, ANQGSEA. The V gene lost 3 bases and the J gene lost 3 bases, with 11 bases spanning the gap. The CDR3 runs 13 residues. CDR3 in amino acids: CSVDWQREETQYF. CDR3 DNA: TGCAGCGTTGATTGGCAGCGGGAAGAGACCCAGTACTTC.

The chain combines TRBV12-3 or TRBV12-4 with TRBJ1-4; unclear D gene. The CDR3 extends over 14 amino acids. The V gene lost 5 bases and the J gene lost 8 bases, with 15 bases spanning the gap. The CDR3 protein is CASSAGGRGEKLFF. In nucleotides, the CDR3 is TGTGCCAGCAGTGCAGGAGGGCGAGGAGAAAAACTGTTTTTT.

The V call is TRBV20-1, the J call TRBJ2-1; D uncertain. V was pared by 3 bases and J by 4 bases, with 7 bases between. In germline, CDR1 is DFQATT, CDR2 SNEGSKA (reference sequence). This CDR3 comprises 12 residues. The CDR3 here is CSASGTYNEQFF. Here the CDR3 DNA reads TGCAGTGCTAGCGGTACATACAATGAGCAGTTCTTC.

Many counts were recorded for this clonotype. The chain has TRBV20-1 and TRBJ2-7, with D possibly being TRBD2 (5 bases). Germline V lookup: CDR1 DFQATT, CDR2 SNEGSKA (reference sequence). This CDR3 contains 13 residues. V was clipped by 6 bases and J by 6 bases, with 18 bases between them. The CDR3, as DNA: TGCAGTGCGACCGGACTCAACCGGGGCGAGCAGTACTTC. Amino acids: CSATGLNRGEQYF.

This chain uses TRBV7-8 with TRBJ2-7; D may be TRBD2 (5 bases). Trimming shortened V by 8 bases and J by 2 bases, and 16 bases separated the two germline ends. CDR1 SGHVS and CDR2 FQNEAQ come from the germline V gene. The CDR3 extends over 14 amino acids. CDR3 sequence (DNA): TGTGCCAGCGCTCGGACGGACTTGACCTACGAGCAGTACTTC. Amino acid sequence: CASARTDLTYEQYF.

The chain joins TRBV29-1 to TRBJ2-1; 7 positions match TRBD1. The end of the DNA aligns better with TRBJ2-7, so the J call may be wrong. Germline lookup yields CDR1 SQVTM and CDR2 ANQGSEA. The CDR3 runs to 13 residues. The CDR3 bases are TGCAGCGTCCCCGAACAAGGGGGCCACGAGCAGTACTTC. Amino acid sequence: CSVPEQGGHEQYF.

This clonotype was observed a few times. V and J are TRBV6-2 or TRBV6-3 and TRBJ2-7, with D maybe TRBD2 (5 bases). The CDR3 covers 14 residues. Trimming left V 7 bases short and J 3 bases short, with 16 bases between. CDR1 is MNHEY, CDR2 SVGEGT, per germline. For the CDR3, the DNA is TGTGCCAGCACTCAGCGGCAGGAATACTACGAGCAGTACTTC. Its translation is CASTQRQEYYEQYF.

This clonotype turned up a few times. This chain connects TRBV20-1 to TRBJ2-7; a weak D match, TRBD2 (6 bases). The CDR3 has 14 amino acids. Between the trimmed V and J ends, which lost 0 bases and 6 bases, there was a span of 15 bases. Germline values: CDR1 DFQATT, CDR2 SNEGSKA (reference sequence). As DNA, the CDR3 is TGCAGTGCTAGAGAGGCGGGACTCCCCTCCGAGCAGTACTTC. Its protein is CSAREAGLPSEQYF.

This chain joins TRBV20-1 and TRBJ2-1; 12 bases are a match to TRBD2. The J call may be wrong; the DNA end is better matched by TRBJ2-7. The CDR3 is made up of 15 amino acids. Germline-derived CDR1 and CDR2 are DFQATT and SNEGSKA (reference sequence). The CDR3: CSARALAGGPSEQYF. The DNA for the CDR3 is TGCAGTGCTAGAGCCCTAGCGGGAGGGCCCTCCGAGCAGTACTTC.

The chain uses TRBV7-2 and TRBJ1-2; the D is unclear. Trimming took 2 bases from V and 8 from J, leaving 18 bases between them. CDR1 SGHTA and CDR2 FQGNSA come from the germline V gene. The CDR3 sequence is 15 residues long. CDR3 in DNA: TGTGCCAGCAGCTTACCCAGCGGAGTAGGGTACGGCTACACCTTC. It is translated as CASSLPSGVGYGYTF. The full variable domain, its missing parts supplied by reference TRBV7-2 and TRBJ1-2, is GAGVSQSPSNKVTEKGKDVELRCDPISGHTALYWYRQSLGQGLEFLIYFQGNSAPDKSGLPSDRFSAERTGGSVSTLTIQRTQQEDSAVYLCASSLPSGVGYGYTFGSGTRLTVV.

This clonotype has a count of ten or more. The CDR3 region is CSVGQEETQYF. Written as DNA, the CDR3 is TGCAGTGTTGGCCAGGAAGAGACCCAGTACTTC. The rearrangement uses TRBV20-1 and TRBJ2-5; D is uncertain. V lost 7 bases, J lost 3 bases, and 9 bases lay in between. CDR1 is DFQATT, CDR2 SNEGSKA, per germline (reference sequence). The CDR3 has 11 amino acids.

The chain carries TRBV7-8 and TRBJ2-5; 7 bases match TRBD2. Gene TRBJ2-7 matches the end of the DNA better, so the J call may be wrong. Germline V lookup: CDR1 SGHVS, CDR2 FQNEAQ. The CDR3 is 15 amino acids. CDR3 nucleotide sequence: TGTGCCAGCAGACTTTACGAGGGGAGGGAGCCCGAGCAGTACTTC. Amino acid sequence: CASRLYEGREPEQYF.